The following is a T cell receptor (beta chain) sequence with its context. It was with a sample-barcoded 5' primer and a J-beta primer mix that a second PCR of roughly 6 to 12 cycles was run. MiXCR, applied by TCRdb to the 5' RACE reads, yields one record per CDR3 protein. The profile shows about 590,000 distinct CDR3 sequences, about 30% of them singletons. The source of the sample is a study of blood T cells in healthy people across ages. This CDR3 region has 15 residues. Per the germline V gene, CDR1 is MNHEY and CDR2 is SMNVEV (reference sequence). The V and J ends lost 2 bases and 0 bases respectively, with 8 bases between them.

The chain employs TRBV27 and TRBJ1-5; weak D call: TRBD1 (5 bases). The sequencing input was blood. This sequence was found in a woman of 80 years or more in good health. The CDR3 sequence: CASSLRQGSNQPQHF. CDR3 DNA sequence: TGTGCCAGCAGTTTAAGGCAGGGTAGCAATCAGCCCCAGCATTTT.